The 10 T cell receptor beta chains presented below share a single source sample, sequenced in a study of blood T cell repertoires in COVID-19. TCRdb's copy holds only in-frame clones and misses some; the assay was immunoSEQ multiplex PCR. The sample yields under 45,000 clones, approximately 83% seen once. Material: peripheral blood. These receptors originate from a man aged 40-49 years with active COVID-19.

The chain recombines TRBV6-1 with TRBJ2-1, with D possibly TRBD2 on 6 matching bases. Deletions cut 3 bases from V and 9 bases from J, with 18 bases between. The CDR3 has 15 residues. Germline V lookup: CDR1 MNHNS, CDR2 SASEGT. CDR3 in amino acids: CASSEVSEGPSEQFF. The CDR3 DNA reads TGTGCCAGCAGTGAGGTTTCGGAGGGGCCGTCTGAGCAGTTCTTC.

The rearrangement links TRBV6-5 to TRBJ1-5, with a weak D call TRBD1 (5 bases). V lost 0 bases and J lost 7, with 13 bases in between. CDR1 MNHEY and CDR2 SVGAGI come from the germline V gene. CDR3 length: 15 residues. As DNA, the CDR3 is TGTGCCAGCAGTTACTCGAGCAGGGCTAGGCAGCCCCAGCATTTT. Amino acids: CASSYSSRARQPQHF.

The rearrangement links TRBV5-1 to TRBJ1-2; 7 bases match TRBD1. The CDR3 sequence is 13 residues long. The V and J ends lost 0 bases and 8 bases, in that order; junction bases with no gene match: 4. Germline V gives CDR1 SGHRS, CDR2 YFSETQ. CDR3: CASSLEQGKGYTF. CDR3 DNA sequence: TGCGCCAGCAGCTTGGAACAGGGGAAGGGCTACACCTTC.

The chain has TRBV5-1 and TRBJ1-1; 8 bases are shared with TRBD1. This CDR3 has 14 residues. Trimming at V came to 4 bases and at J to 3 bases, leaving 5 bases not matched to a gene. The V gene's germline CDR1 is SGHRS and CDR2 YFSETQ. The chain's CDR3 is CASSPGTGDTEAFF. The CDR3 bases are TGCGCCAGCAGCCCCGGGACAGGTGACACTGAAGCTTTCTTT.

This clone showed up just once. Other DNA sequences in this specimen translate into the identical CDR3. J is TRBJ2-3 and V is TRBV7-9, with 9 positions matching TRBD1. The germline V gene has CDR1 SEHNR and CDR2 FQNEAQ (reference sequence). The V segment lost 5 bases and the J segment 2 bases; nucleotides outside the gene matches: 2. The CDR3 consists of 14 residues. CDR3 sequence reads: CASSGQGSTDTQYF. DNA for the CDR3: TGTGCCAGCAGCGGACAGGGGTCCACAGATACGCAGTATTTT. Supplemented by reference TRBV7-9 and TRBJ2-3, the full variable domain reads DTGVSQNPRHKITKRGQNVTFRCDPISEHNRLYWYRQTLGQGPEFLTYFQNEAQLEKSRLLSDRFSAERPKGSFSTLEIQRTEQGDSAMYLCASSGQGSTDTQYFGPGTRLTVL.

The rearrangement uses TRBV11-2 and TRBJ2-2; possible D gene TRBD2, 6 bases. V was clipped by 3 bases and J by 7 bases, with 12 bases between them. CDR3 length equals 14 residues. The V gene's germline CDR1 is SGHAT and CDR2 FQNNGV. For the CDR3, the DNA is TGTGCCAGCAGCTTGGTCCGGGGAGGCGGGGAGCTGTTTTTT. Translated, it gives CASSLVRGGGELFF.

The chain links TRBV18 to TRBJ1-1; 10 bases fit TRBD1. Germline-derived CDR1 and CDR2 are KGHSH and LQKENI. V lost 3 bases, J lost 0 bases, and 10 bases stayed unmatched. The CDR3 covers 18 residues. The CDR3 DNA is TGTGCCAGCTCACCGTCGAACCGGGACAGGGGTATGAACACTGAAGCTTTCTTT. Translation gives CASSPSNRDRGMNTEAFF.

This rearrangement joins TRBV27 to TRBJ1-1; TRBD1 aligns across 12 bases. V was clipped by 5 bases and J by 4 bases; unmatched bases: 11. Germline values: CDR1 MNHEY, CDR2 SMNVEV (reference sequence). The length of the CDR3 is 17 residues. DNA for the CDR3: TGTGCCAGCAGTCCCCACCGGGACAGGGGGCGAGGCACTGAAGCTTTCTTT. Amino acids: CASSPHRDRGRGTEAFF.

The rearrangement uses TRBV15 and TRBJ2-3; TRBD1 matches 9 bases. Germline V gene lookup returns CDR1 LNHNV and CDR2 YYDKDF (reference sequence). The CDR3 has 15 amino acids. Unmatched junction bases numbered 5, after V lost 3 bases and J lost 4 bases. Here the CDR3 reads CATSRDRGPADTQYF. Here the CDR3 DNA reads TGTGCCACCAGCAGGGACAGGGGTCCCGCAGATACGCAGTATTTT.

The rearrangement joins TRBV27 to TRBJ2-7, with a tentative D call TRBD2 (7 bases). This CDR3 has 14 amino acids. The V and J ends lost 5 bases and 6 bases respectively, with 17 bases between them. Germline assignment: CDR1 MNHEY and CDR2 SMNVEV (reference sequence). The CDR3 bases are TGTGCCAGCAGTCCCTCCGCGGGGGCAGGCGAGCAGTACTTC. This gives the protein CASSPSAGAGEQYF.